This TCR beta chain was sequenced for a study of T cells in Graves' hyperthyroidism and ophthalmopathy. Findings and limits, study-wide: Ophthalmopathy stood apart from stable hyperthyroidism in a 13 V-J model. Among thyroid clonotypes expanded above 0.001, most also appeared in blood.

Ophthalmopathy patients showed a Clinical Activity Score of at least 3, NOSPECS grade of at least 4 and duration under 3 months. Any patient presenting with uncontrolled infection, other autoimmune disease, pregnancy or lactation was left out. This clonotype was found a few times. Its cognate antigen is unknown. The investigators amplified TCR beta CDR3 regions from RNA transcripts. Primed by the HTBI set, a first-round RT-PCR was run on the TCR CDR3. One entry per CDR3 protein results from TCRdb running MiXCR on the multiplex PCR reads. The sample lists roughly 500,000 distinct CDR3 sequences, 20% to 25% occurring once. The material sequenced was blood. The sequence derives from a woman in her seventies with Graves' ophthalmopathy.

DNA for the CDR3: TGTGCCAGCAGTTTAGGTGGGCTAACTACTAGCACAGATACGCAGTATTTT. Translation gives CASSLGGLTTSTDTQYF. The chain employs TRBV12-3 or TRBV12-4 and TRBJ2-3; no clear D. V lost 1 base, J lost 0 bases, and 14 bases lay in between. The CDR3 runs 17 residues.